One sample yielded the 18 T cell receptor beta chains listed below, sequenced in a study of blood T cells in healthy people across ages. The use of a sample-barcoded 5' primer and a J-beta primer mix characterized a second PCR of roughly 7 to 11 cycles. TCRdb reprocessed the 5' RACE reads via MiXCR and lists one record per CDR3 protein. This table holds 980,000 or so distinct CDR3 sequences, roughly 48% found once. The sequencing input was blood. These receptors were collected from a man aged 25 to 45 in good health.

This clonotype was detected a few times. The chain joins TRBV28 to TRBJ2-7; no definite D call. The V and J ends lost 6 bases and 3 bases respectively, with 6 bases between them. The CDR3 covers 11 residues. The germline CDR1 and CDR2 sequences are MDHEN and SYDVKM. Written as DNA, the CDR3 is TGTGCCAGCAGGTCCGACTACGAGCAGTACTTC. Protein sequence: CASRSDYEQYF. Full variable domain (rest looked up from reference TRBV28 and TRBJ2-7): DVKVTQSSRYLVKRTGEKVFLECVQDMDHENMFWYRQDPGLGLRLIYFSYDVKMKEKGDIPEGYSVSREKKERFSLILESASTNQTSMYLCASRSDYEQYFGPGTRLTVT.

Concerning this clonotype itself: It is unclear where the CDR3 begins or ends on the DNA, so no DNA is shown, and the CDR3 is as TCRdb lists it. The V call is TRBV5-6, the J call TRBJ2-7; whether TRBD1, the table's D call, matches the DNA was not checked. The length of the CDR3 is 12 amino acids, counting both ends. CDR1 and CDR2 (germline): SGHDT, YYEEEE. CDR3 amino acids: CASSRRAGEQYF.

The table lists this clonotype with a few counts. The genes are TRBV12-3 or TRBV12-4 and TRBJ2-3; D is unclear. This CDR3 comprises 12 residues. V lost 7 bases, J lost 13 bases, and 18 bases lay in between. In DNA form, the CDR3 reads TGTGCCAGCACTACCTCTCCGGGCCGCAAGTATTTT. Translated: CASTTSPGRKYF.

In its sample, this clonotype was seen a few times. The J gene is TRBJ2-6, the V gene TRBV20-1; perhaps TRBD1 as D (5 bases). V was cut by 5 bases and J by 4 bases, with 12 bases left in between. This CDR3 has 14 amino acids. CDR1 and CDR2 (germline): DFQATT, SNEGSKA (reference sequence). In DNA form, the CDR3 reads TGCAGTGCTGAAACAGGTCTCGGGGCCAACGTCCTGACTTTC. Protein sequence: CSAETGLGANVLTF.

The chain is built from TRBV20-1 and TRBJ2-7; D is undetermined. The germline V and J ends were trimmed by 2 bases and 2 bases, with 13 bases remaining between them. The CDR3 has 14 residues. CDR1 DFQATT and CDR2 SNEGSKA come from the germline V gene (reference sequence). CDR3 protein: CSARQDPGPYEQYF. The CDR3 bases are TGCAGTGCTAGACAGGACCCCGGGCCCTACGAGCAGTACTTC.

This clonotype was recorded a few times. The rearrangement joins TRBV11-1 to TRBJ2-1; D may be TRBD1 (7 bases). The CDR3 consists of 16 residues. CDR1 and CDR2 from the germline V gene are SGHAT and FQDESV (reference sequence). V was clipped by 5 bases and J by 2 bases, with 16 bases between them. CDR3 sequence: CASSPAGQIPYNEQFF. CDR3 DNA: TGTGCCAGCAGCCCCGCGGGACAGATCCCCTACAATGAGCAGTTCTTC.

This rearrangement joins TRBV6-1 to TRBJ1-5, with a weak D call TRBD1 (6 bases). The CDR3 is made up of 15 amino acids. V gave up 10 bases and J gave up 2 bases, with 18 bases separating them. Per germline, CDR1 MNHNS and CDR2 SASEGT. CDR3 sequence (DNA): TGTGCCACCACCAAAGGACAGATCGGCAATCAGCCCCAGCATTTT. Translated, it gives CATTKGQIGNQPQHF.

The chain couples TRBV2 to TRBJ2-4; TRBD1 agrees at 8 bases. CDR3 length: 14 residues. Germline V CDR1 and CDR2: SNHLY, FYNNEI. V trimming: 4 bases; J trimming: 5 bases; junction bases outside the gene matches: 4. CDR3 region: CASSADRGQNIQYF. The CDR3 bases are TGTGCCAGCAGTGCCGACAGGGGACAAAACATTCAGTACTTC.

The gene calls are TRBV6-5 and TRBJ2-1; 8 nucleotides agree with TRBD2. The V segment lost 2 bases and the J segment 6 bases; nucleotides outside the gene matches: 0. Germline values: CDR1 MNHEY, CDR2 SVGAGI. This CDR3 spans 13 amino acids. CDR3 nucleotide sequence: TGTGCCAGCAGTTACACTAGCGGCAATGAGCAGTTCTTC. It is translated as CASSYTSGNEQFF.

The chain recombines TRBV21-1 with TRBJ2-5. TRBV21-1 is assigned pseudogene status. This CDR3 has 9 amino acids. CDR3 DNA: TGTTCGGTGAAAGAGACCCAGTACTTC. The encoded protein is CSVKETQYF.

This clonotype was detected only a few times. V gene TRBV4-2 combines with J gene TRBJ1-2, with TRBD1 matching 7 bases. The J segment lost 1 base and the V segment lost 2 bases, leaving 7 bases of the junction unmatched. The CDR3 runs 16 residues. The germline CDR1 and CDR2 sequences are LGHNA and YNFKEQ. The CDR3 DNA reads TGTGCCAGCAGCCAACTTACAGGGGTGGATAACTATGGCTACACCTTC. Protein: CASSQLTGVDNYGYTF.

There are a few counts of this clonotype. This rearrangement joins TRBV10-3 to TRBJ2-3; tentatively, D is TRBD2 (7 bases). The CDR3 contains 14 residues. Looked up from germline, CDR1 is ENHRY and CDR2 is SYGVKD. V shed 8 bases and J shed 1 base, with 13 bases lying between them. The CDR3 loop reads CAIGGAGGTDTQYF. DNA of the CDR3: TGTGCCATCGGGGGGGCAGGAGGCACAGATACGCAGTATTTT.

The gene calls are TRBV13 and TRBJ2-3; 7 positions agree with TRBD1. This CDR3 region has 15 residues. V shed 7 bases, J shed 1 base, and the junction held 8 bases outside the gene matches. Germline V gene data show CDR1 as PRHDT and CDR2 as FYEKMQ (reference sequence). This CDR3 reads CASTDRQGGTDTQYF. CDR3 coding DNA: TGTGCCAGCACCGACAGACAGGGAGGCACAGATACGCAGTATTTT.

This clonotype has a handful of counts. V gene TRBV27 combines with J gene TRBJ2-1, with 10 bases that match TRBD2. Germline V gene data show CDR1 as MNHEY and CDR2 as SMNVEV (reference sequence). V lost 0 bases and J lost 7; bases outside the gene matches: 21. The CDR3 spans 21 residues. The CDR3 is CASSLSMGFVASGGRLNEQFF. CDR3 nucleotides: TGTGCCAGCAGTTTATCGATGGGGTTCGTGGCTAGCGGGGGTCGGTTGAATGAGCAGTTCTTC.

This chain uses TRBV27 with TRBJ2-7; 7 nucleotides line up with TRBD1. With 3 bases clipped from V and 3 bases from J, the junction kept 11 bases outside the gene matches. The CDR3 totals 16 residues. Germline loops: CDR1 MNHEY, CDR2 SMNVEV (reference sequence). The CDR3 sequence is CASSLGTASLVYEQYF. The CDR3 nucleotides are TGTGCCAGCAGTTTGGGGACAGCGTCATTGGTCTACGAGCAGTACTTC.

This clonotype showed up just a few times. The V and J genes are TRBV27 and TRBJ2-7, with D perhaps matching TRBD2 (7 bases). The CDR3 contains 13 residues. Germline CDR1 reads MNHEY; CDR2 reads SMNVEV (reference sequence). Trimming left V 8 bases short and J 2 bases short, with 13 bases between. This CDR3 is CASAVGGAYEQYF. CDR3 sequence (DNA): TGTGCCAGCGCCGTAGGGGGGGCCTACGAGCAGTACTTC.

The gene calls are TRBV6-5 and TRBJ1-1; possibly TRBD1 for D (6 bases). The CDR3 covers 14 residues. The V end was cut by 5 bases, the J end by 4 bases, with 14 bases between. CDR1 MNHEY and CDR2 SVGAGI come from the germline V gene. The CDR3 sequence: CASSPRRGGTEAFF. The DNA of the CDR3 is TGTGCCAGCAGTCCCCGTAGAGGGGGCACTGAAGCTTTCTTT.

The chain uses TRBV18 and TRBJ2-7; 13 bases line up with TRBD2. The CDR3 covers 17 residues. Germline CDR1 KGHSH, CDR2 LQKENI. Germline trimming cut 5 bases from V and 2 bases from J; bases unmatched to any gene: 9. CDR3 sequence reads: CASSSSTTSGGAYEQYF. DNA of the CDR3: TGTGCCAGCTCATCCTCAACTACTAGCGGGGGGGCCTACGAGCAGTACTTC.